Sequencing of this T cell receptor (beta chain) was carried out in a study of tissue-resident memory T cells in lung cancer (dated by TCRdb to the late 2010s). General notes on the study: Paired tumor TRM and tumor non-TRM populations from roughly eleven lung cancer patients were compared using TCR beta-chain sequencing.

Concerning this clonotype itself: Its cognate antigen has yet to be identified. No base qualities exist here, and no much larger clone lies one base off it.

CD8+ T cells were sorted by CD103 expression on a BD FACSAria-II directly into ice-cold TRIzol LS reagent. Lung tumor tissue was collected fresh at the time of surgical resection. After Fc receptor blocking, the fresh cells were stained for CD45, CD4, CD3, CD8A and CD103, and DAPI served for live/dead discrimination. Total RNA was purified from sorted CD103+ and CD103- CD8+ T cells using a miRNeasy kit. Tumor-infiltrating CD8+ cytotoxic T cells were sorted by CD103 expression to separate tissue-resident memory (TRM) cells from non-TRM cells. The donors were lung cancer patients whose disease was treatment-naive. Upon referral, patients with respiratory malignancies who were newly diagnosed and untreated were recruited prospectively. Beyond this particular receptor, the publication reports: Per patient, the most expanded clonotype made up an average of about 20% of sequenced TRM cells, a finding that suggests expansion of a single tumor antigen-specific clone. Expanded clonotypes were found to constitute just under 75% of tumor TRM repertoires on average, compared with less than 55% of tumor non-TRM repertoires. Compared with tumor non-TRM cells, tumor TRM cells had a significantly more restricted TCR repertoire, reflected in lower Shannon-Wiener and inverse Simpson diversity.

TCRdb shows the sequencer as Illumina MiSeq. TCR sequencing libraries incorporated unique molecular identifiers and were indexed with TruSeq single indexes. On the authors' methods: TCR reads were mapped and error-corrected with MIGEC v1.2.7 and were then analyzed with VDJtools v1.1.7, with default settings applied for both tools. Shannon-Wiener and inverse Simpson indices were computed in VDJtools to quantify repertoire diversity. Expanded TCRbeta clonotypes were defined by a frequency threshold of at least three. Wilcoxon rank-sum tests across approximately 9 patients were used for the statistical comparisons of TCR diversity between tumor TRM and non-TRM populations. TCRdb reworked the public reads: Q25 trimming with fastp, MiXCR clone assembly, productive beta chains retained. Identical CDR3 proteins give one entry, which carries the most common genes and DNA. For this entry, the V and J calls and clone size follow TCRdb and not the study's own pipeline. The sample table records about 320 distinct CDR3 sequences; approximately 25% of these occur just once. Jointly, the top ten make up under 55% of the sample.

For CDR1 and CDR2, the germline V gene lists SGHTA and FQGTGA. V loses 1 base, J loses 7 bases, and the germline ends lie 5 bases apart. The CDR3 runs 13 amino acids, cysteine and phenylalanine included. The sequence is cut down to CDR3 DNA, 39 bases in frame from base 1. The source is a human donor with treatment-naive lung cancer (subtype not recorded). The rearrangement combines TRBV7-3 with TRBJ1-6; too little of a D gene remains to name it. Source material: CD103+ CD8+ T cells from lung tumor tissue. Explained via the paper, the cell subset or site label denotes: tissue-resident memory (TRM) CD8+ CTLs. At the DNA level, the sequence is TGTGCCAGCAGCTTAAGGGGAAATTCACCCCTCCACTTT. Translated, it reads CASSLRGNSPLHF.